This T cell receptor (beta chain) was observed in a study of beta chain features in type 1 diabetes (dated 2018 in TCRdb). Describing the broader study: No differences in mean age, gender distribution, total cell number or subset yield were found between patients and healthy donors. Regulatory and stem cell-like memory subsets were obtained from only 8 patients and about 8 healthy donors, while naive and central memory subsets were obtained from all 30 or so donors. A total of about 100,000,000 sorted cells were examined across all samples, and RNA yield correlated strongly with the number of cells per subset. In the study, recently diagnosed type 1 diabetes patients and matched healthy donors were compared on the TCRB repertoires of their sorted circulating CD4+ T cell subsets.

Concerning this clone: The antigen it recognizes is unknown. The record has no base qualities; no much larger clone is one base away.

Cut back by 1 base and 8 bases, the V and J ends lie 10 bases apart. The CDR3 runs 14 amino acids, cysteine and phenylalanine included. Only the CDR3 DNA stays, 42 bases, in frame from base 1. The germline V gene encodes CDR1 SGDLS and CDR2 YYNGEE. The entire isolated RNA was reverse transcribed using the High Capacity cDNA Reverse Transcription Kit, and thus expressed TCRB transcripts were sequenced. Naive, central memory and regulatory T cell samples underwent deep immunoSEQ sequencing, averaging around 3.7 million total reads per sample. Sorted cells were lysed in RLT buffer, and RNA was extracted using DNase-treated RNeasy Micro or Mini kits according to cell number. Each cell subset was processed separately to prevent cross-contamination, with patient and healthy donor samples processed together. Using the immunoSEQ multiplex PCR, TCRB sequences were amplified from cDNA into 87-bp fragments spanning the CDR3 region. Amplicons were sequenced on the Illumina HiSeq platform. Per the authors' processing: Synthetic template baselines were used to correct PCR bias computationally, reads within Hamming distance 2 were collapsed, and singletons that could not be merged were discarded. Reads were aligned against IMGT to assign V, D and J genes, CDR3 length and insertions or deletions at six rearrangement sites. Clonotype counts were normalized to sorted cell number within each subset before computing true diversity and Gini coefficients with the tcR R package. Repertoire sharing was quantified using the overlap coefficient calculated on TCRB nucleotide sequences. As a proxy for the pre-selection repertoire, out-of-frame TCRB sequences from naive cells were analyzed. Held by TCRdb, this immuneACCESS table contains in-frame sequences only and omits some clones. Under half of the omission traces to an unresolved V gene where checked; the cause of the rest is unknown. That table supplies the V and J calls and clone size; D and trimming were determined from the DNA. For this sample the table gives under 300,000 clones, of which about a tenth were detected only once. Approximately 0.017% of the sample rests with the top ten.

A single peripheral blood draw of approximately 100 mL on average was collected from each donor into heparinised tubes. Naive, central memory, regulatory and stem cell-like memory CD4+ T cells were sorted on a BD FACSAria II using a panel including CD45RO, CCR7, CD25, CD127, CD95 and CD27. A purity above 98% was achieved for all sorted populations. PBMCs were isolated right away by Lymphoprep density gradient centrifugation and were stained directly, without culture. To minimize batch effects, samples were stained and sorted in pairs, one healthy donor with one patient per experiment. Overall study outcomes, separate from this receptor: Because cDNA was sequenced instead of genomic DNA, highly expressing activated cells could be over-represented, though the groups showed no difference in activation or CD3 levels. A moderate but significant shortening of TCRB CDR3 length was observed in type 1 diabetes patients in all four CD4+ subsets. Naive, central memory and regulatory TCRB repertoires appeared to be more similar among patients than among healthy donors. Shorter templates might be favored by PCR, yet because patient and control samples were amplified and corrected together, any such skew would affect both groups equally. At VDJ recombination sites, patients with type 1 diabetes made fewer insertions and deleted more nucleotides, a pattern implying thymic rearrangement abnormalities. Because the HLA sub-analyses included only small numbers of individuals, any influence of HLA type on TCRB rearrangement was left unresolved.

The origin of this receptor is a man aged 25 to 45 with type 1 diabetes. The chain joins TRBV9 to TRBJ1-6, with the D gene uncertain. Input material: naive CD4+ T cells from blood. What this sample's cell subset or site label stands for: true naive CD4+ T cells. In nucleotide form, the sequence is TGTGCCAGCAGCGTATCCGTGAGGGATTCACCCCTCCACTTT. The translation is CASSVSVRDSPLHF.